Below, 21 T cell receptor beta chains from the same sample are listed, as sequenced in a study of blood T cell repertoires in COVID-19. Repertoires were generated with immunoSEQ multiplex PCR, while TCRdb's copy carries only in-frame clones and drops some. Of about 120,000 clones in the sample, about 75% are singletons; the top ten hold 16%. The specimen was peripheral blood. The origin of the receptors is an elderly woman with active or convalescent COVID-19.

The V call is TRBV19, the J call TRBJ2-7, with 7 bases that match TRBD2. V lost 5 bases, J lost 6 bases, and 10 bases stayed unmatched. This CDR3 contains 14 residues. Germline V lookup: CDR1 LNHDA, CDR2 SQIVND (reference sequence). In nucleotides, the CDR3 is TGTGCCAGTAGTCTCGGCGGGAGCTCCATCGAGCAGTACTTC. This sequence encodes CASSLGGSSIEQYF.

In this sample, this clone turned up a few times. The rearrangement uses TRBV5-6 and TRBJ1-1; 8 positions match TRBD1. This CDR3 comprises 13 residues. Germline trimming cut 3 bases from V and 5 bases from J; bases unmatched to any gene: 3. Looked up from germline, CDR1 is SGHDT and CDR2 is YYEEEE. CDR3 amino acids: CASSYDRGTEAFF. DNA for the CDR3: TGTGCCAGCAGCTATGACAGGGGAACTGAAGCTTTCTTT. The whole variable domain, remainder taken from reference TRBV5-6 and TRBJ1-1, is DAGVTQSPTHLIKTRGQQVTLRCSPKSGHDTVSWYQQALGQGPQFIFQYYEEEERQRGNFPDRFSGHQFPNYSSELNVNALLLGDSALYLCASSYDRGTEAFFGQGTRLTVV.

This chain joins TRBV29-1 and TRBJ2-5; 7 bases are shared with TRBD1. Trimming at V came to 6 bases and at J to 5 bases, leaving 3 bases not matched to a gene. There are 11 residues in the CDR3. Germline CDR1 and CDR2: SQVTM and ANQGSEA. The CDR3 nucleotides read TGCAGCGTGGGACAGTGGGAGACCCAGTACTTC. This sequence encodes CSVGQWETQYF.

Only one count was recorded for this clone. The gene calls are TRBV6-1 and TRBJ1-6; TRBD1 is a possible D gene (5 bases). Germline values: CDR1 MNHNS, CDR2 SASEGT. The CDR3 sequence is 16 residues long. Trimming took 4 bases from V and 8 from J, leaving 18 bases between them. The CDR3, as DNA: TGTGCCAGCAGTGGACCGGACACTTTACTGCATTCACCCCTCCACTTT. Protein: CASSGPDTLLHSPLHF.

The chain combines TRBV20-1 with TRBJ1-4; weak D call: TRBD1 (5 bases). This CDR3 has 14 residues. Trimming cost V 3 bases and J 7 bases, with 15 bases left between them. Germline V gene lookup returns CDR1 DFQATT and CDR2 SNEGSKA (reference sequence). The CDR3 DNA is TGCAGTGCTAGTCCCCGCAGGGCAGGTGAAAAACTGTTTTTT. As protein: CSASPRRAGEKLFF.

V is TRBV19 and J is TRBJ1-4; 8 bases map to TRBD1. Germline V gene lookup returns CDR1 LNHDA and CDR2 SQIVND (reference sequence). The CDR3 spans 15 residues. Losses at the gene ends were 5 bases for V and 6 bases for J; bases not matched to a gene: 8. The CDR3 nucleotides are TGTGCCAGTAGTGACCGACAGGGGAGAGATGAAAAACTGTTTTTT. It is translated as CASSDRQGRDEKLFF.

The V call is TRBV28, the J call TRBJ1-6, with a weak D call TRBD1 (6 bases). This CDR3 is built from 16 residues. Germline V gives CDR1 MDHEN, CDR2 SYDVKM. Trimming removed 1 base at V and 4 bases at J, with 11 bases between. The CDR3 region has the DNA TGTGCCAGCAGTTTATCCCCAGGGGAGTATAATTCACCCCTCCACTTT. Amino acids: CASSLSPGEYNSPLHF. Full variable domain (missing parts from reference TRBV28 and TRBJ1-6): DVKVTQSSRYLVKRTGEKVFLECVQDMDHENMFWYRQDPGLGLRLIYFSYDVKMKEKGDIPEGYSVSREKKERFSLILESASTNQTSMYLCASSLSPGEYNSPLHFGNGTRLTVT.

The rearrangement joins TRBV2 to TRBJ2-5; possibly TRBD1 for D (6 bases). This CDR3 has 12 residues. V lost 6 bases to trimming and J lost 5 bases, with 10 bases between them. Germline CDR1 reads SNHLY; CDR2 reads FYNNEI. For the CDR3, the DNA is TGTGCCAGCAGGCAGGGGACCGAGACCCAGTACTTC. This gives the protein CASRQGTETQYF. Variable domain in full (rest from reference TRBV2 and TRBJ2-5): EPEVTQTPSHQVTQMGQEVILRCVPISNHLYFYWYRQILGQKVEFLVSFYNNEISEKSEIFDDQFSVERPDGSNFTLKIRSTKLEDSAMYFCASRQGTETQYFGPGTRLLVL.

The chain carries TRBV20-1 and TRBJ1-2; D is unclear. CDR1 DFQATT and CDR2 SNEGSKA come from the germline V gene (reference sequence). CDR3 length: 11 residues. V lost 6 bases, J lost 3 bases, and 8 bases lay in between. CDR3 nucleotide sequence: TGCAGTGCCCCCGGGGACTATGGCTACACCTTC. Translating gives CSAPGDYGYTF.

The rearrangement joins TRBV2 to TRBJ2-1; maybe TRBD2 (5 bases). Germline V gene data show CDR1 as SNHLY and CDR2 as FYNNEI. V gave up 6 bases and J gave up 9 bases, with 18 bases separating them. This CDR3 is 14 amino acids long. CDR3 bases: TGTGCCAGCAGCTACGGGCACAACGCGGGTGAGCAGTTCTTC. Its translation: CASSYGHNAGEQFF.

The count of this clone is one. The chain employs TRBV25-1 and TRBJ2-7; the match to TRBD2 covers 9 bases. CDR3 length equals 16 residues. J gave up 0 bases and V 1 base, and 4 bases lay outside the gene matches. Germline lookup yields CDR1 MGHDK and CDR2 SYGVNS. This CDR3 reads CASSELLAGSSYEQYF. For the CDR3, the DNA is TGTGCCAGCAGTGAATTGCTAGCGGGAAGCTCCTACGAGCAGTACTTC.

The V call is TRBV2, the J call TRBJ1-5; 9 bases map to TRBD1. The junction had 5 bases not matched to a gene; V was cut back by 10 bases and J by 4 bases. This CDR3 is built from 13 residues. The germline V gene encodes CDR1 SNHLY and CDR2 FYNNEI. CDR3 sequence: CATAGQGNQPQHF. The CDR3 DNA is TGTGCCACCGCGGGACAGGGTAATCAGCCCCAGCATTTT. The full variable domain, rest sourced from reference TRBV2 and TRBJ1-5, is EPEVTQTPSHQVTQMGQEVILRCVPISNHLYFYWYRQILGQKVEFLVSFYNNEISEKSEIFDDQFSVERPDGSNFTLKIRSTKLEDSAMYFCATAGQGNQPQHFGDGTRLSIL.

The chain joins TRBV27 to TRBJ2-5; D remains unclear. The V and J ends lost 0 bases and 6 bases respectively, with 17 bases between them. The CDR3 runs to 16 residues. The germline V gene has CDR1 MNHEY and CDR2 SMNVEV (reference sequence). The CDR3 coding sequence is TGTGCCAGCAGTTTATCGGTAGCTGCCGGAGTGAAGACCCAGTACTTC. The encoded protein is CASSLSVAAGVKTQYF.

This chain uses TRBV7-2 with TRBJ2-5; 7 bases agree with TRBD1. Germline V gives CDR1 SGHTA, CDR2 FQGNSA. V shed 5 bases, J shed 3 bases, and the junction held 12 bases outside the gene matches. The CDR3 spans 16 residues. The CDR3 DNA reads TGTGCCAGCAGCCCGCTAGGGGGCTGGGAGAAAGAGACCCAGTACTTC. Its translation: CASSPLGGWEKETQYF.

CDR3 DNA: TGTGCCAGCAGTTATTGGTCACGAGGTATGCCCTACGAGCAGTACTTC. This codes for CASSYWSRGMPYEQYF. This chain joins TRBV28 and TRBJ2-7, with D unresolved. CDR3 length: 16 residues. V dropped 4 bases and J dropped 2 bases, with 18 bases sitting between them. The germline CDR1 and CDR2 sequences are MDHEN and SYDVKM.

The rearrangement joins TRBV7-6 to TRBJ2-7; maybe TRBD1 (6 bases). The CDR3 is made up of 14 amino acids. Germline CDR1 and CDR2: SGHVS and FNYEAQ. Trimming took off 3 bases at V and 6 bases at J, with 15 bases between the two ends. In DNA, the CDR3 is TGTGCCAGCAGCTTGAGACAGGCCCTAGGCGAGCAGTACTTC. Protein: CASSLRQALGEQYF.

The table lists this clone with a count of one. V gene TRBV5-1 combines with J gene TRBJ2-1; D is possibly TRBD2 (8 bases). The V end was cut by 5 bases, the J end by 7 bases, with 22 bases between. CDR1 is SGHRS, CDR2 YFSETQ, per germline. The CDR3 covers 16 residues. The CDR3 is CASRRGREALWNEQFF. CDR3 DNA sequence: TGCGCCAGCAGGAGGGGGCGGGAGGCTCTGTGGAATGAGCAGTTCTTC.

The CDR3 DNA sequence: TGTGCCACCAGTGACCCCGGGATCCCCGAGGGAACCGGGGAGCTGTTTTTT. Amino acids: CATSDPGIPEGTGELFF. V and J are TRBV24-1 and TRBJ2-2, with D perhaps matching TRBD2 (5 bases). CDR1 KGHDR and CDR2 SFDVKD come from the germline V gene. The CDR3 totals 17 residues. V was shortened by 4 bases and J by 5 bases, with 19 bases between the two germline ends.

This clone was seen a single time. The chain has TRBV2 and TRBJ1-2; D not resolved. Trimming pared 7 bases from V and 7 bases from J, leaving 16 bases between. Per the germline V gene, CDR1 is SNHLY and CDR2 is FYNNEI. This CDR3 spans 13 amino acids. The chain's CDR3 is CASTIGVAGGYTF. CDR3 bases: TGTGCCAGCACTATCGGGGTGGCGGGTGGCTACACCTTC.

The chain joins TRBV6-5 to TRBJ1-1; 7 bases agree with TRBD1. Germline values: CDR1 MNHEY, CDR2 SVGAGI. With 6 bases clipped from V and 11 bases from J, the junction kept 12 bases outside the gene matches. CDR3 length equals 13 residues. In DNA, the CDR3 is TGTGCCAGCAGCAACAGGGGCCGCCGCTTCGCTTTCTTT. Encoded protein: CASSNRGRRFAFF.

This chain connects TRBV20-1 to TRBJ1-3; the D is unclear. CDR1 and CDR2 from the germline V gene are DFQATT and SNEGSKA (reference sequence). The CDR3 is 13 residues long. V lost 3 bases and J 1 base, leaving 7 bases between the germline ends. CDR3 sequence: CSASSGSGNTIYF. CDR3 nucleotides: TGCAGTGCTAGTTCGGGTTCTGGAAACACCATATATTTT.